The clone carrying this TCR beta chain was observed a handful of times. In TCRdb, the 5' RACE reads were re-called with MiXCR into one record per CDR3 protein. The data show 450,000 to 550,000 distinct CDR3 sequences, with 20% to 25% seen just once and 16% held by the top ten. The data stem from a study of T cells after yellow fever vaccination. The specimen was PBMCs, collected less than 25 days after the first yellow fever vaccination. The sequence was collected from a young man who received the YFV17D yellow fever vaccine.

The CDR3 protein is CASSQDRRRNYGYTF. CDR3 DNA sequence: TGTGCCAGCAGCCAAGATAGGAGACGCAACTATGGCTACACCTTC. The chain combines TRBV14 with TRBJ1-2; D call uncertain. The CDR3 covers 15 residues. The ends were cut back, 0 bases at V and 2 bases at J, with 10 bases in the middle. Germline values: CDR1 SGHDN, CDR2 FVKESK.